The T cell receptor (beta chain) under discussion was sequenced for a study of CD8 T cells in Susac syndrome. General study findings and limits: A relatively small number of individuals underwent TCR sequencing and HLA analysis.

TEMRA cells were FACS-enriched, with CD8+ and CD4+ T cells isolated negatively. RNA in amounts of about 0.5 to 1 ug was reverse transcribed with random hexamers. TCRdb independently ran MiXCR on the immunoSEQ multiplex PCR reads; one entry per CDR3 protein. The sample lists 330,000 or so distinct CDR3 sequences, about 91% occurring once. Points on this clonotype: Its antigen remains unidentified.

This TCR was sampled from a human donor with multiple sclerosis. Sequenced material: CD8+ T cells from PBMCs.

The DNA of the CDR3 is TGTGCCAGCAGCTTTAGTCGAAGACAGGGACTCGGCTACGAGCAGTACTTC. This encodes CASSFSRRQGLGYEQYF. The chain is built from TRBV7-9 and TRBJ2-7; possible D gene TRBD1, 7 bases. Trimming took 3 bases from V and 3 from J, leaving 21 bases between them. CDR3 length equals 17 residues. Per germline, CDR1 SEHNR and CDR2 FQNEAQ (reference sequence).